Listed here are 8 T cell receptor beta chains from one sample, sequenced in a study of T cells in Graves' hyperthyroidism and ophthalmopathy. TCR beta CDR3 region amplification was performed from RNA transcripts. During a first-round RT-PCR of the TCR CDR3, the HTBI primer set was used. Using its own MiXCR run on the multiplex PCR reads, TCRdb lists one record per CDR3 protein. The sample records nearly 600,000 distinct CDR3 sequences, about 15% being singletons. Sample: blood. The receptors come from a woman aged 25 to 39 with Graves' hyperthyroidism that later progressed to Graves' ophthalmopathy.

A few counts support this clonotype. V is TRBV7-9 and J is TRBJ2-7, with D unclear. Germline V gene data show CDR1 as SEHNR and CDR2 as FQNEAQ (reference sequence). The length of the CDR3 is 12 residues. V dropped 5 bases and J dropped 4 bases, with 9 bases sitting between them. CDR3 in amino acids: CASSILKYEQYF. The CDR3 region has the DNA TGTGCCAGCAGCATCCTCAAGTACGAGCAGTACTTC.

This sequence joins TRBV12-3 or TRBV12-4 and TRBJ1-1; D is perhaps TRBD1 (6 bases). This CDR3 is built from 15 residues. V lost 2 bases and J 3 bases, leaving 13 bases between the germline ends. The CDR3 DNA is TGTGCCAGCAGTTTAAGGCAGGGGATGGACACTGAAGCTTTCTTT. Its protein product is CASSLRQGMDTEAFF.

This clonotype has only a few counts. The chain links TRBV20-1 to TRBJ1-4; 11 bases are a match to TRBD1. Germline CDR1 is DFQATT and CDR2 is SNEGSKA (reference sequence). This CDR3 has 16 amino acids. J was trimmed by 1 base and V by 5 bases; bases with no gene match: 6. For the CDR3, the DNA is TGCAGTGCTGGACAGGGGGCCTTCGGAACTAATGAAAAACTGTTTTTT. Translating gives CSAGQGAFGTNEKLFF.

This clonotype was counted many times. V usage is TRBV12-5 and J usage is TRBJ2-7, with 9 positions matching TRBD1. With 8 bases clipped from V and 4 bases from J, the junction kept 6 bases outside the gene matches. The CDR3 consists of 13 residues. Germline V gene data show CDR1 as LGHNT and CDR2 as FRNRAP. CDR3 sequence: CASLETGGYEQYF. Here the CDR3 DNA reads TGTGCTAGTTTAGAGACAGGGGGATACGAGCAGTACTTC. The full variable domain, in which reference TRBV12-5 and TRBJ2-7 provide the parts outside the CDR3, is DARVTQTPRHKVTEMGQEVTMRCQPILGHNTVFWYRQTMMQGLELLAYFRNRAPLDDSGMPKDRFSAEMPDATLATLKIQPSEPRDSAVYFCASLETGGYEQYFGPGTRLTVT.

As to this clonotype: This may come from a read error, since a much larger clone is one base off. The genes are TRBV12-5 and TRBJ1-6; no clear D gene. Germline CDR1 and CDR2: LGHNT and FRNRAP. The CDR3 is 14 amino acids. The CDR3 nucleotides are TGTGCTAGTCGCCCAAGCTCCTATAATTCACCCCTCTACTTT. The encoded protein is CASRPSSYNSPLYF.

This clonotype was counted at least ten times. This chain uses TRBV20-1 with TRBJ2-1, with 7 bases aligning to TRBD1. The CDR3 has 12 amino acids. CDR1 and CDR2 from the germline V gene are DFQATT and SNEGSKA (reference sequence). The J segment lost 13 bases and the V segment lost 3 bases, leaving 9 bases of the junction unmatched. The CDR3 coding sequence is TGCAGTGCTAGCGAGGGGGCGGGTGCCCAGTTCTTC. Translation: CSASEGAGAQFF.

The chain combines TRBV11-1 with TRBJ2-1; TRBD2 aligns across 12 bases. Trimming removed 4 bases from V and 8 bases from J; junction bases left unmatched: 9. This CDR3 spans 16 amino acids. Per the germline V gene, CDR1 is SGHAT and CDR2 is FQDESV (reference sequence). The CDR3: CASSSPERLAGDEQFF. The CDR3 region has the DNA TGTGCCAGCAGCTCTCCCGAACGACTAGCGGGAGATGAGCAGTTCTTC.

This clonotype has more than one count but fewer than ten. This chain uses TRBV12-5 with TRBJ2-3; 11 bases are shared with TRBD1. J lost 5 bases, V lost 7 bases, and 8 bases had no gene match. Germline V gene data show CDR1 as LGHNT and CDR2 as FRNRAP. The CDR3 spans 15 residues. Here the CDR3 reads CASALGQGGGDTQYF. In nucleotides, the CDR3 is TGTGCTAGTGCCCTGGGACAGGGGGGGGGAGATACGCAGTATTTT.